These 19 T cell receptor beta chains originate from one sample sequenced in a study of T cell responses to AZD1222 COVID-19 vaccine. TCRdb keeps only in-frame clones here, not all; method: immunoSEQ multiplex PCR. The table includes 99,000 or so clones, roughly 89% detected once. Material: peripheral blood, obtained 28 days after the second AZD1222 dose. The receptors shown here come from an adult who received the AZD1222 COVID-19 vaccine.

This sequence joins TRBV5-8 and TRBJ1-5; D not certain. Trimming pared 6 bases from V and 11 bases from J, leaving 15 bases between. The CDR3 consists of 12 residues. Germline V gene sequence: CDR1 SGHTS, CDR2 YDEGEE. The CDR3, as DNA: TGTGCCAGCACCCAGACCCGGGCGGCCCAGCATTTT. Protein sequence: CASTQTRAAQHF.

The chain carries TRBV4-1 and TRBJ1-2; D is ambiguous. Germline CDR1 MGHRA, CDR2 YSYEKL. V lost 5 bases to trimming and J lost 4 bases, with 14 bases between them. This CDR3 has 14 residues. The CDR3 nucleotides read TGCGCCAGCAGCGATGGAGAAGAGTCCTATGGCTACACCTTC. It codes for CASSDGEESYGYTF.

Written as DNA, the CDR3 is TGTGCCAGCAGCCCCAGGAGGGACGAGACCCAGTACTTC. It is translated as CASSPRRDETQYF. The V call is TRBV14, the J call TRBJ2-5; D perhaps matches TRBD2 (6 bases). The CDR3 length is 13 residues. CDR1 is SGHDN, CDR2 FVKESK, per germline. Trimming stripped 4 bases from V and 5 bases from J, with 11 bases between.

Written as DNA, the CDR3 is TGTGCCAGCAGTGAAAGACAGGGAAGGTACCAGCCCCAGCATTTT. This codes for CASSERQGRYQPQHF. The chain has TRBV27 and TRBJ1-5; 7 bases align to TRBD1. Germline assignment: CDR1 MNHEY and CDR2 SMNVEV (reference sequence). The CDR3 is made up of 15 amino acids. V shed 5 bases, J shed 7 bases, and the junction held 11 bases outside the gene matches.

Here the CDR3 DNA reads TGTGCCAGCAGCGTCGGCACAGTAAACACCGGGGAGCTGTTTTTT. It translates to CASSVGTVNTGELFF. The V gene is TRBV9, the J gene TRBJ2-2; D call uncertain. CDR3 length equals 15 residues. Per germline, CDR1 SGDLS and CDR2 YYNGEE. V was clipped by 2 bases and J by 2 bases, with 10 bases between them.

The genes are TRBV23-1 and TRBJ1-6; no firm D call. TRBV23-1 is known as an ORF, though its function is uncertain. This CDR3 spans 13 amino acids. V gave up 9 bases and J gave up 8 bases, with 14 bases separating them. CDR3 region: CARKGVPYSPLHF. CDR3 sequence (DNA): TGCGCCAGGAAGGGTGTTCCTTATTCACCCCTCCACTTT.

The count of this clone is one. The genes are TRBV10-3 and TRBJ2-2; possible D gene TRBD1, 5 bases. V dropped 10 bases and J dropped 4 bases, with 7 bases sitting between them. Germline-derived CDR1 and CDR2 are ENHRY and SYGVKD. The CDR3 totals 11 residues. CDR3 protein: CATQVTGELFF. In DNA form, the CDR3 reads TGTGCCACACAGGTCACCGGGGAGCTGTTTTTT.

This chain uses TRBV4-1 with TRBJ2-4; D not resolved. V lost 5 bases and J lost 0, with 5 bases in between. The germline CDR1 and CDR2 sequences are MGHRA and YSYEKL. The CDR3 sequence is 13 residues long. The CDR3 DNA sequence: TGCGCCAGCAGCGCGGTAGCCAAAAACATTCAGTACTTC. It is translated as CASSAVAKNIQYF.

This chain connects TRBV5-1 to TRBJ1-1, with a weak D call TRBD1 (6 bases). The CDR3 is 16 amino acids. The germline CDR1 and CDR2 sequences are SGHRS and YFSETQ. Between the trimmed V and J ends, which lost 0 bases and 3 bases, there was a span of 15 bases. As DNA, the CDR3 is TGCGCCAGCAGCTTGGAATTCGGGGGCCGCGACACTGAAGCTTTCTTT. Residues: CASSLEFGGRDTEAFF.

This clone was seen once. The rearrangement links TRBV15 to TRBJ2-1; D possibly corresponds to TRBD2 (6 bases). Germline CDR1 and CDR2: LNHNV and YYDKDF (reference sequence). CDR3 length equals 14 residues. V was shortened by 5 bases and J by 4 bases, with 12 bases between the two germline ends. CDR3 bases: TGTGCCACCAGCTTTAGCGGCCTTTACAATGAGCAGTTCTTC. Translation: CATSFSGLYNEQFF.

The chain has TRBV5-4 and TRBJ1-1, with D possibly TRBD1 on 6 matching bases. Trimming removed 2 bases from V and 3 bases from J, with 20 bases in between. The CDR3 is made up of 17 amino acids. Per the germline V gene, CDR1 is SGHNT and CDR2 is YYREEE (reference sequence). The CDR3 sequence is CASSLGQIKGWDTEAFF. In DNA form, the CDR3 reads TGTGCCAGCAGCTTAGGACAGATCAAGGGGTGGGACACTGAAGCTTTCTTT.

V gene TRBV5-4 combines with J gene TRBJ2-7, with unresolved D. V lost 1 base, J lost 0 bases, and 11 bases lay in between. CDR1 SGHNT and CDR2 YYREEE come from the germline V gene (reference sequence). The CDR3 loop spans 15 amino acids. The CDR3 here is CASSLSGDFSYEQYF. CDR3 nucleotides: TGTGCCAGCAGCTTGTCAGGAGATTTCTCCTACGAGCAGTACTTC.

The chain joins TRBV28 to TRBJ2-2, with 10 bases aligning to TRBD2. The CDR3 has 14 residues. Losses at the gene ends were 7 bases for V and 7 bases for J; bases not matched to a gene: 6. Per germline, CDR1 MDHEN and CDR2 SYDVKM. Written as DNA, the CDR3 is TGTGCCAGCACAAGGCTAGCGGGAGTCGGGGAGCTGTTTTTT. Translating it yields CASTRLAGVGELFF.

This chain joins TRBV7-9 and TRBJ2-3; 9 nucleotides line up with TRBD2. The trim removed 10 bases at V and 2 bases at J, leaving 16 bases unmatched. Germline CDR1 SEHNR, CDR2 FQNEAQ (reference sequence). CDR3 size: 17 residues. CDR3: CATNGQASGVDTDTQYF. CDR3 nucleotide sequence: TGTGCCACTAATGGACAAGCTAGCGGGGTCGACACAGATACGCAGTATTTT.

V usage is TRBV7-6 and J usage is TRBJ2-7, with TRBD1 as a possible D gene (6 bases). The germline CDR1 and CDR2 sequences are SGHVS and FNYEAQ. V shed 5 bases and J shed 5 bases, with 19 bases lying between them. The CDR3 is 15 residues long. In DNA, the CDR3 is TGTGCCAGCAGCCCAGAGGGGCAGGGGAAGAACGAGCAGTACTTC. Amino acid sequence: CASSPEGQGKNEQYF.

Comments on this clone: Other DNA sequences in this sample translate to the same CDR3. The chain links TRBV6-5 to TRBJ1-6; 10 nucleotides line up with TRBD1. The CDR3 sequence is 15 residues long. With V trimmed by 0 bases and J by 7 bases, 0 bases remained unmatched. In germline, CDR1 is MNHEY, CDR2 SVGAGI. CDR3 DNA: TGTGCCAGCAGTTACTCGGGACAGGGGAATTCACCCCTCCACTTT. This translates into CASSYSGQGNSPLHF.

V and J are TRBV4-1 and TRBJ2-3, with 10 bases fitting TRBD2. V was clipped by 1 base and J by 1 base; unmatched bases: 2. The CDR3 spans 16 residues. CDR1 and CDR2 from the germline V gene are MGHRA and YSYEKL. The CDR3 reads CASSQVGTSGTDTQYF. The CDR3 nucleotides read TGCGCCAGCAGCCAAGTAGGGACTAGCGGCACAGATACGCAGTATTTT.

This clone was observed a few times. The chain links TRBV5-4 to TRBJ1-6; TRBD1 is a possible D gene (5 bases). The CDR3 consists of 14 residues. Trimming pared 2 bases from V and 10 bases from J, leaving 13 bases between. CDR1 and CDR2 from the germline V gene are SGHNT and YYREEE (reference sequence). The CDR3 DNA is TGTGCCAGCAGCTTTCCGGGACCGCAATCACCCCTCCACTTT. It yields the protein CASSFPGPQSPLHF. Complete variable domain (other parts from reference TRBV5-4 and TRBJ1-6): ETGVTQSPTHLIKTRGQQVTLRCSSQSGHNTVSWYQQALGQGPQFIFQYYREEENGRGNFPPRFSGLQFPNYSSELNVNALELDDSALYLCASSFPGPQSPLHFGNGTRLTVT.

The chain carries TRBV30 and TRBJ1-3, with 7 bases aligning to TRBD1. The CDR3 runs 14 residues. Unmatched junction bases numbered 8, after V lost 7 bases and J lost 2 bases. Looked up from germline, CDR1 is GTSNPN and CDR2 is SVGIG (reference sequence). The CDR3 DNA reads TGTGCCTTTTACCCCGGGACAGCTGGAAACACCATATATTTT. It codes for CAFYPGTAGNTIYF.